The count of the clone carrying this TCR beta chain is one. This entry belongs to a study of blood T cell repertoires in COVID-19. The overall study: Specimens from acute and convalescent COVID-19 originated in the United States, Italy and Spain.

V lost 1 base, J lost 1 base, and 7 bases lay in between. The CDR3 sequence is 14 residues long. CDR1 is LGHNA, CDR2 YSLEER, per germline. Only in-frame clones appear in the TCRdb table, and some are missing; sequencing was by immunoSEQ multiplex PCR. The profile shows more than 95,000 clones, approximately 91% of them singletons. The TCR sequence derives from a human donor in a cohort sampled during active COVID-19. V and J are TRBV4-3 and TRBJ2-5; D possibly corresponds to TRBD1 (5 bases). The specimen sequenced was peripheral blood. This CDR3 reads CASSQGRGQETQYF. The CDR3 region has the DNA TGCGCCAGCAGCCAAGGAAGGGGCCAAGAGACCCAGTACTTC.